This TCR beta chain is drawn from a study of T-cell memory formation after mild COVID-19. On the study more broadly: Largely donor-specific TCR clusters were found. Broader study findings: Those CD4+ clones that contracted were mainly in CM and EM (CD8+ ones in EMRA). From day 15 to 85, contracting clones were balanced between CD4 and CD8, whereas later expanders leaned toward CD4+.

This CDR3 spans 13 amino acids. Germline CDR1 MNHEY, CDR2 SVGEGT. With 6 bases removed from V and 5 bases from J, the gap between germline ends came to 14 bases. TCR alpha and TCR beta cDNA libraries carrying sample barcodes and UMIs came from 5'RACE with constant-segment primers. One entry per CDR3 protein, called by TCRdb with MiXCR from the 5' RACE reads. The sample contains 200,000 to 300,000 distinct CDR3 sequences, over 9% of which appear only once. As to this clonotype: The antigen remains unidentified.

The receptor comes from a man younger than 35 who had mild COVID-19 (a few samples of this study predate the infection). Cell type and time point are not known. The sample comprised PBMCs or a T cell subset sorted from them (not recorded which). This chain joins TRBV6-2 or TRBV6-3 and TRBJ2-7; perhaps TRBD1 as D (6 bases). The CDR3, as DNA: TGTGCCAGCAGACCCTGGGGGCTCAACGAGCAGTACTTC. Protein: CASRPWGLNEQYF.